The rows below give T cell receptor beta chains drawn from one sample of a study of T cell changes during pregnancy in multiple sclerosis. The method was immunoSEQ multiplex PCR; TCRdb's version includes in-frame clones alone and lacks a portion of them. The sample has approximately 46,000 clones, 80% to 90% seen once. The input for sequencing was CD8+ T cells from peripheral blood mononuclear cells, taken in the second trimester of pregnancy. These receptors were obtained from a female donor with multiple sclerosis, enrolled in a pregnancy study. CDR3s include the opening cysteine and the closing phenylalanine or tryptophan. Each record gives: J gene, clone size, D gene, V gene, CDR3 DNA, CDR3 protein. D genes are given only for firm matches. Clone size appears in some rows only: once, few, many, or a class for an expanded clone.

TRBJ2-7	NA	NA	TRBV7-2	TGTGCCAGCAGCTTCGGACTGCCAAGGGAGCAGTACTTC	CASSFGLPREQYF
TRBJ2-7	NA	NA	TRBV27	TGTGCCAGCAGTTCCTCACCGACTACAAGCTACGAGCAGTACTTC	CASSSSPTTSYEQYF
TRBJ2-7	NA	NA	TRBV27	TGTGCCAGCAGTCCGGGACATTGGGTTTGGGAGCAGTACTTC	CASSPGHWVWEQYF
TRBJ2-2	NA	NA	TRBV19	TGTGCCAGTAGTTTGAGTAGCGGGAACACCGGGGAGCTGTTTTTT	CASSLSSGNTGELFF
TRBJ2-1	NA	TRBD2	TRBV5-4	TGTGCCAGCAGCCCCCCGACTAGCGGCCCTGAGCAGTTCTTC	CASSPPTSGPEQFF
TRBJ2-5	once	TRBD1	TRBV5-1	TGCGCCAGCAGCATTTCGACAGGGGGAGAGACCCAGTACTTC	CASSISTGGETQYF
TRBJ2-4	NA	NA	TRBV9	TGTGCCAGCAGCGTAGCAGGGGCGGGAAACATTCAGTACTTC	CASSVAGAGNIQYF
TRBJ1-6	NA	NA	TRBV27	TGTGCCAGCAGTTTATCGGACAGAGATAATTCACCCCTCCACTTT	CASSLSDRDNSPLHF
TRBJ1-2	NA	TRBD1	TRBV6-6	TGTGCCAGCAGTTACACGTTTCAGGGGGATGATGGCTACACCTTC	CASSYTFQGDDGYTF
TRBJ2-7	NA	NA	TRBV19	TGTGCCAGTAGTAGCAAGACGGACACCTACGAGCAGTACTTC	CASSSKTDTYEQYF
TRBJ1-2	NA	NA	TRBV19	TGTGCCAGTAGTATCGTCAGCGGGGGGCTGAATGGCTACACCTTC	CASSIVSGGLNGYTF
TRBJ1-5	NA	TRBD1	TRBV27	TGTGCCAGCAGCGCCGGGACAGACAATCAGCCCCAGCATTTT	CASSAGTDNQPQHF
TRBJ2-5	NA	TRBD1	TRBV4-1	TGCGCCAGCAGTCCGTTAGGGACAGGGAGCTTAGAGCAGTACTTC	CASSPLGTGSLEQYF
TRBJ2-7	NA	NA	TRBV13	TGTGCCAGCAGCAGCCGGGACACCCATTACGAGCAGTACTTC	CASSSRDTHYEQYF
TRBJ1-1	NA	NA	TRBV6-4	TGTGCCAGCCGCGACACCTCGGGGACTGAAGCTTTCTTT	CASRDTSGTEAFF
TRBJ1-2	NA	NA	TRBV7-8	TGTGCCAGCAGCTCGAGCTCATATGGCTACACCTTC	CASSSSSYGYTF
TRBJ1-1	NA	NA	TRBV7-9	TGTGCCAGCAGCTTAGGAACGGCTGAAGCTTTCTTT	CASSLGTAEAFF
TRBJ2-5	NA	NA	TRBV12-5	TGTGCTAGTGGGCAGGACCGGGGGGAGACCCAGTACTTC	CASGQDRGETQYF
TRBJ2-7	NA	NA	TRBV6-5	TGTGCCAGCGGGCACGAGCAGTACTTC	CASGHEQYF
TRBJ2-3	NA	TRBD2	TRBV7-3	TGTGCCAGCAGCACGACGGGGGGACCCACAGATACGCAGTATTTT	CASSTTGGPTDTQYF
TRBJ2-2	NA	NA	TRBV27	TGTGCCAGCGTACACGAGGGAGGTTTGGGCGGGGAGCTGTTTTTT	CASVHEGGLGGELFF
TRBJ1-3	NA	NA	TRBV6-5	TGTGCCAGCAGCCCCTACCGAAACTCTGGAAACACCATATATTTT	CASSPYRNSGNTIYF
TRBJ2-5	NA	TRBD1	TRBV18	TGTGCCAGCTCACAGACGGACAGGGGCGTATTAGAGACCCAGTACTTC	CASSQTDRGVLETQYF
TRBJ1-1	once	NA	TRBV6-6	TGTGCCAGCACGGCGGCTGAAGCTTTCTTT	CASTAAEAFF
TRBJ1-2	NA	NA	TRBV27	TGTGCCAGCAGTCGACTTGGGGAACTAGATGGCTACACCTTC	CASSRLGELDGYTF
TRBJ1-3	few	TRBD1	TRBV9	TGTGCCAGCAGCGGATCGACAGGGGGTTCGGGAAACACCATATATTTT	CASSGSTGGSGNTIYF
TRBJ2-1	NA	NA	TRBV15	TGTGCCACCAGCAGAGATAGCGGTTCCAATGAGCAGTTCTTC	CATSRDSGSNEQFF
TRBJ2-3	NA	TRBD2	TRBV6-4	TGTGCCAGCAGTCCTTCTAGCGGGGGCCACACAGATACGCAGTATTTT	CASSPSSGGHTDTQYF
TRBJ1-2	once	TRBD1	TRBV29-1	TGCAGCGTTGAAGATTCAGGGGGGACTTCTCGCTACACCTTC	CSVEDSGGTSRYTF
TRBJ2-1	NA	TRBD2	TRBV7-2	TGTGCCAGCAGCTACCGACTAGCGGGAAGCTCCTACAATGAGCAGTTCTTC	CASSYRLAGSSYNEQFF
TRBJ2-3	NA	TRBD2	TRBV9	TGTGCCAGCAGCGCGGAGGGACTACCGGGAATAGATACGCAGTATTTT	CASSAEGLPGIDTQYF
TRBJ2-7	NA	TRBD1	TRBV9	TGTGCCAGCAGCGGACGCGACAGGGGGAACGCCGAGCAGTACTTC	CASSGRDRGNAEQYF
TRBJ1-2	NA	NA	TRBV27	TGTGCCAGCAGTTTACAGGGAGGCGCTAACTATGGCTACACCTTC	CASSLQGGANYGYTF
TRBJ1-1	once	NA	TRBV9	TGTGCCAGCAGCGTAGTAGGACAAATGAACACTGAAGCTTTCTTT	CASSVVGQMNTEAFF
TRBJ1-2	NA	NA	TRBV6-1	TGTGCCAGCAGCGCGGACAACTTCTATGGCTACACCTTC	CASSADNFYGYTF
TRBJ2-7	NA	TRBD2	TRBV13	TGTGCCAGCAGCTTGGGATTCAGACTAGCGGACGAGCAGTACTTC	CASSLGFRLADEQYF
TRBJ1-2	NA	TRBD1	TRBV30	TGTGCCTGGACTTCGACAGGGGGTTACTATGGCTACACCTTC	CAWTSTGGYYGYTF
TRBJ1-6	NA	TRBD1	TRBV9	TGTGCCAGCAGCGTAGCTGGGCAGGGGGAATCACCCCTCCACTTT	CASSVAGQGESPLHF
TRBJ2-7	NA	TRBD1	TRBV27	TGTGCCAGCAGCCCAGTGACAGGGGGACCCTACGAGCAGTACTTC	CASSPVTGGPYEQYF
TRBJ2-3	once	TRBD2	TRBV27	TGTGCCAGCAGTTTACCTAGCGGGGGGTTCGATACGCAGTATTTT	CASSLPSGGFDTQYF
TRBJ2-5	NA	TRBD2	TRBV2	TGTGCCAGCACTAGCGGGGAAGGAGAGACCCAGTACTTC	CASTSGEGETQYF
TRBJ1-5	medium-sized	NA	TRBV21-1	TGTGCCAGCAGCAAAGTCATGGGGTACGGGGGCAATCAGCCCCAGCATTTT	CASSKVMGYGGNQPQHF
TRBJ2-2	NA	TRBD2	TRBV9	TGTGCCAGCAGCTTCGGACTAGCGGGGGGGAACACCGGGGAGCTGTTTTTT	CASSFGLAGGNTGELFF
TRBJ2-7	once	NA	TRBV5-6	TGTGCCAGCAGCTTGTTGGCTAGCGAATCCTACGAGCAGTACTTC	CASSLLASESYEQYF
TRBJ2-1	NA	TRBD2	TRBV27	TGTGCCAGCAGTGAGGGACTAGCCTACAATGAGCAGTTCTTC	CASSEGLAYNEQFF
TRBJ2-4	NA	TRBD2	TRBV5-1	TGCGCCAGCAGCTTGGGGTCTAGCGGGGGTAGTCTAGCCAAAAACATTCAGTACTTC	CASSLGSSGGSLAKNIQYF
TRBJ1-2	NA	NA	TRBV15	TGTGCCACCAGCAGTGACCCGGACAGCTTCGCCCACTATGGCTACACCTTC	CATSSDPDSFAHYGYTF
TRBJ2-1	NA	TRBD1	TRBV7-9	TGTGCCAGCAACTCGCCAGGGGGAAAGAGGTCCTACAATGAGCAGTTCTTC	CASNSPGGKRSYNEQFF
TRBJ2-7	NA	TRBD1	TRBV6-6	TGTGCCAGCAGTTATGGGACAGGGGCCTACGAGCAGTACTTC	CASSYGTGAYEQYF
TRBJ2-7	NA	NA	TRBV19	TGTGCCAGTAGTATGGCCGCAAGCTCCTACGAGCAGTACTTC	CASSMAASSYEQYF
TRBJ1-1	NA	NA	TRBV19	TGTGCCAGTAGTATCGGGGATGCGAACACTGAAGCTTTCTTT	CASSIGDANTEAFF
TRBJ2-7	few	NA	TRBV6-1	TGTGCCAGCAGTGAAGACGAGGTCAATTTCTACGAGCAGTACTTC	CASSEDEVNFYEQYF
TRBJ2-7	NA	TRBD1	TRBV5-1	TGCGCCAGCAGCCCAATAGGACAGGGGGCTGTCAACGAGCAGTACTTC	CASSPIGQGAVNEQYF
TRBJ1-1	NA	TRBD1	TRBV6-1	TGTGCCGGGACAGAAGGCACTGAAGCTTTCTTT	CAGTEGTEAFF
TRBJ2-2	NA	TRBD1	TRBV27	TGTGCCAGCAGTCGGACAGGGGCCTGGGAGCTGTTTTTT	CASSRTGAWELFF
TRBJ2-3	NA	TRBD1	TRBV2	TGTGCCAGCAGTGCGGCAGGGGGCGCAGATACGCAGTATTTT	CASSAAGGADTQYF
TRBJ2-3	NA	NA	TRBV7-6	TGTGCCAGCAGCTTAGATCCGGGGACTAGCACAGATACGCAGTATTTT	CASSLDPGTSTDTQYF